This T cell receptor (beta chain) was sequenced in a study of T cells after yellow fever vaccination. Production of TCR cDNA was by 5'RACE template switching, which also added a universal primer site and UMIs. One entry per CDR3 protein, called by TCRdb with MiXCR from the 5' RACE reads. This sample yields around 590,000 distinct CDR3 sequences, of which 12% are seen a single time; 14% to 15% belongs to the top ten. Germline V gene lookup returns CDR1 SGHRS and CDR2 YFSETQ. The V end lost 0 bases, the J end lost 8 bases, and 21 bases lay between the germline ends. This CDR3 contains 17 residues. The material was PBMCs, obtained on the day of the yellow fever booster vaccination. The chain employs TRBV5-1 and TRBJ2-1; a weak D match, TRBD2 (5 bases). The receptor comes from a man younger than 45 who received the YFV17D yellow fever vaccine. CDR3 in amino acids: CASSLAGGLGVGDEQFF. The CDR3 bases are TGCGCCAGCAGCTTGGCCGGTGGCTTGGGAGTTGGCGATGAGCAGTTCTTC.